The 6 T cell receptor beta chains in this list originate from one sample, sequenced in a study of blood T cell repertoires in COVID-19. Clones were read by immunoSEQ multiplex PCR, and TCRdb kept only the in-frame ones, dropping some. Of tens of thousands of clones in the sample, 90% were seen once. Sequencing was performed on peripheral blood. The receptor set was obtained from an older man with acute or convalescent COVID-19.

V and J are TRBV19 and TRBJ2-5; 9 bases align to TRBD2. V lost 3 bases, J lost 4 bases, and 9 bases stayed unmatched. The germline V gene has CDR1 LNHDA and CDR2 SQIVND (reference sequence). The CDR3 covers 16 residues. CDR3 DNA: TGTGCCAGTAGTATGGGCGGGAGGGCTGCGGGAGAGACCCAGTACTTC. This gives the protein CASSMGGRAAGETQYF. Full variable domain (rest looked up from reference TRBV19 and TRBJ2-5): DGGITQSPKYLFRKEGQNVTLSCEQNLNHDAMYWYRQDPGQGLRLIYYSQIVNDFQKGDIAEGYSVSREKKESFPLTVTSAQKNPTAFYLCASSMGGRAAGETQYFGPGTRLLVL.

V gene TRBV6-6 combines with J gene TRBJ2-1, with D possibly being TRBD2 (6 bases). Germline CDR1 MNHNY, CDR2 SVGAGI (reference sequence). This CDR3 contains 13 residues. The ends were cut back, 5 bases at V and 8 bases at J, with 13 bases in the middle. This chain's CDR3 is CASSPRLEDEQFF. CDR3 bases: TGTGCCAGCAGTCCCCGACTAGAAGATGAGCAGTTCTTC.

The rearrangement links TRBV2 to TRBJ1-5; tentative D call: TRBD1 (5 bases). Germline V lookup: CDR1 SNHLY, CDR2 FYNNEI. CDR3 length: 15 amino acids. Trimming took off 4 bases at V and 5 bases at J, with 15 bases between the two ends. CDR3 coding DNA: TGTGCCAGCAGTGTATGGGGAACAGGAGATCAGCCCCAGCATTTT. Its protein product is CASSVWGTGDQPQHF.

The chain uses TRBV4-3 and TRBJ2-7, with a weak D call TRBD1 (5 bases). V was pared by 0 bases and J by 2 bases, with 20 bases between. Germline V gene sequence: CDR1 LGHNA, CDR2 YSLEER. The CDR3 has 18 residues. The CDR3 coding sequence is TGCGCCAGCAGCCAAGATCTTACGACAGTCGGATTCCCCTACGAGCAGTACTTC. Protein: CASSQDLTTVGFPYEQYF.

A single count supports this clone. CDR3 DNA: TGTGCCAGCAGCCCGGACTTGCAAGAGACCCAGTACTTC. It encodes CASSPDLQETQYF. The chain joins TRBV11-2 to TRBJ2-5; TRBD2 is a possible D gene (5 bases). This CDR3 region has 13 residues. Germline CDR1 reads SGHAT; CDR2 reads FQNNGV. Trimming left V 5 bases short and J 2 bases short, with 9 bases between.

In nucleotides, the CDR3 is TGTGCCAGCTCACCCGCGGCACGAGAGACCCAGTACTTC. Protein: CASSPAARETQYF. The V and J genes are TRBV18 and TRBJ2-5; D is uncertain. Trimming took 3 bases from V and 4 from J, leaving 9 bases between them. The CDR3 runs 13 residues. Per germline, CDR1 KGHSH and CDR2 LQKENI.